The present T cell receptor beta chain was sequenced within a study of cytomegalovirus exposure and HLA in healthy donors. The PCR ran on 60 Vbeta and 13 Jbeta primers. Only in-frame clones appear in the TCRdb table, and some are missing; sequencing was by immunoSEQ multiplex PCR. The table includes 95,000 to 150,000 clones, about 78% detected once. The trim removed 3 bases at V and 3 bases at J, leaving 1 base unmatched. The CDR3 runs 14 residues. Germline CDR1 reads SEHNR; CDR2 reads FQNEAQ (reference sequence). The sequencing input was PBMCs. This clonotype was sampled from a woman in her forties in good health and CMV-seropositive. This chain links TRBV7-9 with TRBJ1-1; 10 nucleotides align to TRBD1. CDR3 in amino acids: CASSFGQGDTEAFF. CDR3 DNA: TGTGCCAGCAGCTTTGGACAGGGGGACACTGAAGCTTTCTTT. Full variable domain (rest looked up from reference TRBV7-9 and TRBJ1-1): DTGVSQNPRHKITKRGQNVTFRCDPISEHNRLYWYRQTLGQGPEFLTYFQNEAQLEKSRLLSDRFSAERPKGSFSTLEIQRTEQGDSAMYLCASSFGQGDTEAFFGQGTRLTVV.